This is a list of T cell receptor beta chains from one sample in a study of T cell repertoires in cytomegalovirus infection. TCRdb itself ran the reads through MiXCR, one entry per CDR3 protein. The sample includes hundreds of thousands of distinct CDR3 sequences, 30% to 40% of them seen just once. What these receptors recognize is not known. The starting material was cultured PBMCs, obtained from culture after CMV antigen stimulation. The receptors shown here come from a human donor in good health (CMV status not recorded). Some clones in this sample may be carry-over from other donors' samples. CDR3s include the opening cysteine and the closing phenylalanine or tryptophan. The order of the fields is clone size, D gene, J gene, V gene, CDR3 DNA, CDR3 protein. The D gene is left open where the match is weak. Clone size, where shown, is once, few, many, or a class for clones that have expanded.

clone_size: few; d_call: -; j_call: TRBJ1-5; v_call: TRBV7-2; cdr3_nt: TGTGCCAGCAGCCGGTCGCCGGGGGGGGGGCAGCCCCAGCATTTT; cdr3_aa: CASSRSPGGGQPQHF
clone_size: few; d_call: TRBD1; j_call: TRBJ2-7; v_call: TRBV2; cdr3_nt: TGTGCCAGCAGTGAAGCTACAGGGGTTCGGTACTTC; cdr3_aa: CASSEATGVRYF
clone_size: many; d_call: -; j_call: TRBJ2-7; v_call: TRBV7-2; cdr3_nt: TGTGCCAGCAGCTCCCTTAGGGACGAGCAGTACTTC; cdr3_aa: CASSSLRDEQYF
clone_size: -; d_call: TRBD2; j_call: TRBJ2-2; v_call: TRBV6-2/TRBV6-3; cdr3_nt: TGTGCCAGCAGGGGGCTAGCGGTTCTGAACACCGGGGAGCTGTTTTTT; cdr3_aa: CASRGLAVLNTGELFF
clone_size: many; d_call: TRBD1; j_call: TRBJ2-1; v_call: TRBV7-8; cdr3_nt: TGTGCCAGCAGCTTGCCCGGGACAGAGTTCTACAATGAGCAGTTCTTC; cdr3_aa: CASSLPGTEFYNEQFF
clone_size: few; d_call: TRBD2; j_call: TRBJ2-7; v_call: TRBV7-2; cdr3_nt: TGTGCCAGCAGGCTCGCGGGGGGGTCAAACCTCTACGAGCAGTACTTC; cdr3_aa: CASRLAGGSNLYEQYF
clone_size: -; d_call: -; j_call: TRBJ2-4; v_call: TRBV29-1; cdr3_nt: TGCAGCGTTGCCGAAAACATTCAGTACTTC; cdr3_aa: CSVAENIQYF
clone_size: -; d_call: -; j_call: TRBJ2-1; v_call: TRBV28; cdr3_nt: TGTGCCAGCAGTTTAGGGACGGAGGGGGATGAGCAGTTCTTC; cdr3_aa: CASSLGTEGDEQFF
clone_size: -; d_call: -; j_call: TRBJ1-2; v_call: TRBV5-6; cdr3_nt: TGTGCCAGCAGCTTGGATAATTGGGGGGACTATGGCTACACCTTC; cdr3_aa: CASSLDNWGDYGYTF
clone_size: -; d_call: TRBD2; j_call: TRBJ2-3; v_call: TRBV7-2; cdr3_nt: TGTGCCAGCAGCCGGGACTATGGTGCGCAGTATTTT; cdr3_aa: CASSRDYGAQYF
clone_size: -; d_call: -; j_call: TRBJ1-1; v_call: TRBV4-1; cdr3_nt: TGCGCCAGCAGCCTAAGTGGGACGTTGAACACTGAAGCTTTCTTT; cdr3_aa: CASSLSGTLNTEAFF
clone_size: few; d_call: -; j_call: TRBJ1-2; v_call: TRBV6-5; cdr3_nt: TGTGCCAGCAGTTACTCGGTTCCGGGGGGCGGCTATGGCTACACCTTC; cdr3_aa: CASSYSVPGGGYGYTF
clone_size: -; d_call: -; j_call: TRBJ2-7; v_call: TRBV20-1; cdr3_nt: TGCAGTGCTAGGGCCCTTGGGGGGGGGCTTTACTACGAGCAGTACTTC; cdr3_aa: CSARALGGGLYYEQYF
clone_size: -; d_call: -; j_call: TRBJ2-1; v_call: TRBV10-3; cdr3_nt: TGTGCCATCAGGGCGAATACAACGCTTGAGCAGTTCTTC; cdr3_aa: CAIRANTTLEQFF
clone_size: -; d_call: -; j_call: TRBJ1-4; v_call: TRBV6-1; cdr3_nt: TGTGCCACCTCAAGCGGCGCGGCTAATGAAAAACTGTTTTTT; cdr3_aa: CATSSGAANEKLFF
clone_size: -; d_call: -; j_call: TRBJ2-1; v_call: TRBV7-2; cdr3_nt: TGTGCCAGCAGCTTCGGGACCGTAGAGGGTGAGCAGTTCTTC; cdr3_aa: CASSFGTVEGEQFF
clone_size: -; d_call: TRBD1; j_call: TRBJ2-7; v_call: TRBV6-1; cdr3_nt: TGTGCCAGCAGTGAAGGCTGGGGGACAGGGCTCTACGAGCAGTACTTC; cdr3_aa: CASSEGWGTGLYEQYF
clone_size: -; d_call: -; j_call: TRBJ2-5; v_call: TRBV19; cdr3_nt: TGTGCCAGTAGTGCCCCACGGACAGCACCACAAGAGACCCAGTACTTC; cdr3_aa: CASSAPRTAPQETQYF
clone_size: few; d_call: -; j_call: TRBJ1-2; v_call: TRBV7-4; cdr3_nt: TGTGCCAGCGGCGGAAACTATGGCTACACCTTC; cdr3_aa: CASGGNYGYTF
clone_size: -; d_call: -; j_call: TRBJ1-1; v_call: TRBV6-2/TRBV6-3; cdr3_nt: TGTGCCAGCAGTAGTGGGGGCGGTCGGACTGAAGCTTTCTTT; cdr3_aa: CASSSGGGRTEAFF
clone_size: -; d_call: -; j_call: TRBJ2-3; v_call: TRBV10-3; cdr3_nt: TGTGCCATCAGTGAACAGGGTCCAGGCACAGATACGCAGTATTTT; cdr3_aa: CAISEQGPGTDTQYF
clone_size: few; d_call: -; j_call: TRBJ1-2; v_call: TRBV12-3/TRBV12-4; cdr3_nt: TGTGCCAGCAGTTTCTCCAGGGATTATGGCTACACCTTC; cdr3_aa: CASSFSRDYGYTF
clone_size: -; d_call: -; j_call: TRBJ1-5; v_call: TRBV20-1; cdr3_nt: TGCAGTGCTAGAGATCCCGGATATCAGCCCCAGCATTTT; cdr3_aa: CSARDPGYQPQHF
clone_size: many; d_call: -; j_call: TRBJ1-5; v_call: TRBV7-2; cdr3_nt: TGTGCCAGCAGCTTAGAGAGCTGGTATAGCAATCAGCCCCAGCATTTT; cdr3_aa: CASSLESWYSNQPQHF
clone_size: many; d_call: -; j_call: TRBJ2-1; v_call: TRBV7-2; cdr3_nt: TGTGCCAGCAGCTTAAACCCTTTACAGGTAGATGAGCAGTTCTTC; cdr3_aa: CASSLNPLQVDEQFF
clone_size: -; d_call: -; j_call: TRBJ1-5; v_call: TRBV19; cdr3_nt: TGTGCCGGATTCCAGGGGACTCTCGTCAATCAGCCCCAGCATTTT; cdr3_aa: CAGFQGTLVNQPQHF
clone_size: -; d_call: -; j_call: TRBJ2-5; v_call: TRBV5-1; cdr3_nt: TGCGCCAGCAGCTTGGACATCCGCAGTTGGGAGACCCAGTACTTC; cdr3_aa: CASSLDIRSWETQYF
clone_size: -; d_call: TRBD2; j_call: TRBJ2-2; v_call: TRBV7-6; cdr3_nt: TGTGCCATCGGGGGGGTTGACTACCGCGGAGGGGAGCTGTTTTTT; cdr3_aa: CAIGGVDYRGGELFF
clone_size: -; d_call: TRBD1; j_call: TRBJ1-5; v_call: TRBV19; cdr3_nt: TGTGCCAGTAGCTCCAAAGGGACAGGGAATCAGCCCCAGCATTTT; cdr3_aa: CASSSKGTGNQPQHF
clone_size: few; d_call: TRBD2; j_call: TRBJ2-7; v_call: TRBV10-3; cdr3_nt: TGTGCCATCAGTGAGCAGAGCGGGAGTCGTGGCGAGCAGTACTTC; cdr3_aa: CAISEQSGSRGEQYF
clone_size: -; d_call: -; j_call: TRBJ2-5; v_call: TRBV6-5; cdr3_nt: TGTGCCAGCCGAGGAGGGTCCGGCGGGGCAGAGACCCAGTACTTC; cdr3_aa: CASRGGSGGAETQYF
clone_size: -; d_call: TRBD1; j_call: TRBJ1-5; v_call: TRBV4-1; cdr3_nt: TGCGCCAGCAGCCAAGACATCTCAGGGGGGATTGGCAATCAGCCCCAGCATTTT; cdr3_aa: CASSQDISGGIGNQPQHF
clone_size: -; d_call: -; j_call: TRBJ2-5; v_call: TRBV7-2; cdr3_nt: TGTGCCAGCAGCCCACAGGCTGCGGGGACCCAGTACTTC; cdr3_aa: CASSPQAAGTQYF
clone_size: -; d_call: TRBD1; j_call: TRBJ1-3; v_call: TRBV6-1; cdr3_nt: TGTGCCAGCAGCCGGGACAGGGGGCTATTGCTTGGAAACACCATATATTTT; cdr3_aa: CASSRDRGLLLGNTIYF
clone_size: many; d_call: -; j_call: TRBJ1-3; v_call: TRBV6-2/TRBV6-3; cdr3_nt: TGTGCCAGCAGACTCACCGTCATCTCTGGAAACACCATATATTTT; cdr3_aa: CASRLTVISGNTIYF